The following is a TCR beta chain sequence with its context. The data belong to a study of early T cells in non-severe SARS-CoV-2 infection. TCRdb re-derived calls from the 5' RACE reads in MiXCR, one entry per CDR3 protein. The sample lists some 62,000 distinct CDR3 sequences; 8% to 10% were seen once. The CDR3 totals 19 residues. Germline V CDR1 and CDR2: SGHAT, FQNNGV. V dropped 5 bases and J dropped 4 bases, with 26 bases sitting between them. The sequencing input was whole blood. This sequence was found in an adult who was a healthcare worker with PCR-confirmed SARS-CoV-2 infection or an uninfected control (not recorded which). This chain uses TRBV11-2 with TRBJ2-2; D uncertain. The CDR3 protein is CASSTKLRAAAVFTGELFF. The CDR3, as DNA: TGTGCCAGCAGCACCAAACTCCGGGCCGCTGCCGTCTTCACCGGGGAGCTGTTTTTT.